This T cell receptor beta chain stems from a study of monozygotic twins with inflammatory bowel disease. An amount of 3500 ng of total RNA was used for each TCR library. No DNA is given; TCRdb re-called the 5' RACE reads and lists each CDR3 protein once. The sample includes about 170,000 distinct CDR3 sequences. Findings and caveats of the study: Healthy twins shared more clonotypes with others than IBD patients, most markedly active ones.

From germline, CDR1 is DFQATT and CDR2 SNEGSKA (reference sequence). The CDR3 has 14 residues. On this clonotype: Its antigen is not known.

Material: blood. The TCR originated in a human donor with ulcerative colitis or Crohn's disease, or a healthy co-twin of an affected twin (not recorded which). The chain is built from TRBV20-1 and TRBJ2-7. The CDR3 region is CSASVDTLAYEQYF.